Listed below are T cell receptor beta chains from one sample, sequenced in a study of T cell responses to AZD1222 COVID-19 vaccine. The table came from immunoSEQ multiplex PCR; TCRdb's copy has only in-frame clones and leaves some out. The table records more than 150,000 clones, about 90% of them present only once. This material consisted of peripheral blood, taken on day 0 of AZD1222 vaccination. These TCRs come from an adult in good health. Each CDR3 is given with its conserved first and last residue. D genes are given only for firm matches. Some rows mark clone size as missing; the rest say once, few, many or name a class of expanded clone.

clone_size: -
j_call: TRBJ1-6
v_call: TRBV5-1
d_call: -
cdr3_nt: TGCGCCAGCAGCTTGGCCACAGGGACGCATTCACCCCTCCACTTT
cdr3_aa: CASSLATGTHSPLHF

clone_size: -
j_call: TRBJ1-4
v_call: TRBV5-6
d_call: -
cdr3_nt: TGTGCCAGCAGCTTGTCCTCCGGTCGGACAGACGAAAAACTGTTTTTT
cdr3_aa: CASSLSSGRTDEKLFF

clone_size: -
j_call: TRBJ2-5
v_call: TRBV6-1
d_call: TRBD2
cdr3_nt: TGTGCCAGCAGTGCGGGGGGGGGAGGGCCCCGACAAGAGACCCAGTACTTC
cdr3_aa: CASSAGGGGPRQETQYF

clone_size: -
j_call: TRBJ2-5
v_call: TRBV4-3
d_call: -
cdr3_nt: TGCGCCAGCAGCCAAGAGGCCCGGGGGCGGGAGACCCAGTACTTC
cdr3_aa: CASSQEARGRETQYF

clone_size: -
j_call: TRBJ2-7
v_call: TRBV5-1
d_call: -
cdr3_nt: TGCGCCAGCAGCTTGGCGTCAGGGGAGTGGCAGTACTTC
cdr3_aa: CASSLASGEWQYF

clone_size: -
j_call: TRBJ2-4
v_call: TRBV12-3/TRBV12-4
d_call: -
cdr3_nt: TGTGCCAGCAGTTTAGCCAAAAACATTCAGTACTTC
cdr3_aa: CASSLAKNIQYF

clone_size: -
j_call: TRBJ2-4
v_call: TRBV19
d_call: TRBD1
cdr3_nt: TGTGCCAGCCGACAGGGGATAGCCAAAAACATTCAGTACTTC
cdr3_aa: CASRQGIAKNIQYF

clone_size: -
j_call: TRBJ2-7
v_call: TRBV7-2
d_call: -
cdr3_nt: TGTGCCAGCAGATTCTCGAGAAGTTATGACGAGCAGTACTTC
cdr3_aa: CASRFSRSYDEQYF

clone_size: -
j_call: TRBJ2-7
v_call: TRBV29-1
d_call: TRBD1
cdr3_nt: TGCAGCGCGGAGGGACAGGGAGGATACGAGCAGTACTTC
cdr3_aa: CSAEGQGGYEQYF

clone_size: -
j_call: TRBJ1-4
v_call: TRBV19
d_call: TRBD1
cdr3_nt: TGTGCCAGTAGTACCCTCGGGACAGCAACTAATGAAAAACTGTTTTTT
cdr3_aa: CASSTLGTATNEKLFF

clone_size: -
j_call: TRBJ2-3
v_call: TRBV28
d_call: -
cdr3_nt: TGTGCCAGCAGTTTAAGGGGAAACACAGATACGCAGTATTTT
cdr3_aa: CASSLRGNTDTQYF

clone_size: -
j_call: TRBJ1-2
v_call: TRBV25-1
d_call: TRBD1
cdr3_nt: TGTGCCAGCAGTGACCGAACAGGGGGCCTTGGCTATGGCTACACCTTC
cdr3_aa: CASSDRTGGLGYGYTF

clone_size: -
j_call: TRBJ2-7
v_call: TRBV7-9
d_call: -
cdr3_nt: TGTGCCAGCAGCTTACGTACCGTGTCCTACGAGCAGTACTTC
cdr3_aa: CASSLRTVSYEQYF

clone_size: -
j_call: TRBJ1-2
v_call: TRBV6-5
d_call: -
cdr3_nt: TGTGCCAGCGGAAGGCTCCCCTATGGCTACACCTTC
cdr3_aa: CASGRLPYGYTF

clone_size: -
j_call: TRBJ1-6
v_call: TRBV3-1/TRBV3-2
d_call: -
cdr3_nt: TGTGCCAGCACCCCACCCGCGGACCTTGTTTCGGGAGATTCACCCCTCCACTTT
cdr3_aa: CASTPPADLVSGDSPLHF

clone_size: -
j_call: TRBJ1-4
v_call: TRBV4-3
d_call: -
cdr3_nt: TGCGCCAGCAGCCGAAACGACAGGATCGAAAAACTGTTTTTT
cdr3_aa: CASSRNDRIEKLFF

clone_size: -
j_call: TRBJ2-2
v_call: TRBV19
d_call: TRBD1
cdr3_nt: TGTGCCAGTAGTAATACCCCGACAGGGACGAACACCGGGGAGCTGTTTTTT
cdr3_aa: CASSNTPTGTNTGELFF

clone_size: -
j_call: TRBJ2-7
v_call: TRBV7-3
d_call: -
cdr3_nt: TGTGCCAGCAGCTTAAGTGGTCTGGGGCCCTACGAGCAGTACTTC
cdr3_aa: CASSLSGLGPYEQYF

clone_size: -
j_call: TRBJ2-3
v_call: TRBV7-9
d_call: -
cdr3_nt: TGTGCCAGCAGCCCGCGTCTACGCACAGATACGCAGTATTTT
cdr3_aa: CASSPRLRTDTQYF

clone_size: -
j_call: TRBJ2-7
v_call: TRBV7-9
d_call: -
cdr3_nt: TGTGCCAGCAGCTTAGTCTCGGGGTGGTTCGAGCAGTACTTC
cdr3_aa: CASSLVSGWFEQYF

clone_size: -
j_call: TRBJ1-4
v_call: TRBV18
d_call: TRBD1
cdr3_nt: TGTGCCAGCTCACCCGAGTTGACAGGGAATGAAAAACTGTTTTTT
cdr3_aa: CASSPELTGNEKLFF

clone_size: -
j_call: TRBJ1-5
v_call: TRBV4-3
d_call: TRBD1
cdr3_nt: TGCGCCAGCAGCCAAGATCGAGCCGGGACAGGGCCCTCTCATCAGCCCCAGCATTTT
cdr3_aa: CASSQDRAGTGPSHQPQHF

clone_size: -
j_call: TRBJ2-4
v_call: TRBV28
d_call: TRBD1
cdr3_nt: TGTGCCAGCAGTTCCGGACAGGAAAACATTCAGTACTTC
cdr3_aa: CASSSGQENIQYF

clone_size: -
j_call: TRBJ2-5
v_call: TRBV5-1
d_call: -
cdr3_nt: TGCGCCAGCAGTTCGGGGAGTTGGGAGACCCAGTACTTC
cdr3_aa: CASSSGSWETQYF

clone_size: once
j_call: TRBJ1-2
v_call: TRBV29-1
d_call: -
cdr3_nt: TGCAGCGGAGGGTTAGGTGCGAACTATGGCTACACCTTC
cdr3_aa: CSGGLGANYGYTF

clone_size: -
j_call: TRBJ2-3
v_call: TRBV6-2/TRBV6-3
d_call: -
cdr3_nt: TGTGCCAGCAGTTACCGATACACAGATACGCAGTATTTT
cdr3_aa: CASSYRYTDTQYF

clone_size: -
j_call: TRBJ1-5
v_call: TRBV6-5
d_call: -
cdr3_nt: TGTGCCAGCAGCCCCGACACGGGAAGCAATCAGCCCCAGCATTTT
cdr3_aa: CASSPDTGSNQPQHF

clone_size: -
j_call: TRBJ1-2
v_call: TRBV15
d_call: -
cdr3_nt: TGTGCCACCAGCAGAGACGGGGTTGACGGCTACACCTTC
cdr3_aa: CATSRDGVDGYTF

clone_size: -
j_call: TRBJ1-5
v_call: TRBV9
d_call: -
cdr3_nt: TGTGCCAGCAGCCCGTGGGGGGGCGATCAGCCCCAGCATTTT
cdr3_aa: CASSPWGGDQPQHF

clone_size: -
j_call: TRBJ1-5
v_call: TRBV19
d_call: -
cdr3_nt: TGTGCCAGTAGCATTCAGGAATATAGCAATCAGCCCCAGCATTTT
cdr3_aa: CASSIQEYSNQPQHF

clone_size: -
j_call: TRBJ2-1
v_call: TRBV18
d_call: TRBD2
cdr3_nt: TGTGCCAGCTCACCACCGGGGGGGATTTACAATGAGCAGTTCTTC
cdr3_aa: CASSPPGGIYNEQFF

clone_size: -
j_call: TRBJ1-4
v_call: TRBV7-9
d_call: -
cdr3_nt: TGTGCCAGCAGCCCTGGGAGGAAGGGTGCTAATGAAAAACTGTTTTTT
cdr3_aa: CASSPGRKGANEKLFF

clone_size: -
j_call: TRBJ1-5
v_call: TRBV30
d_call: TRBD1
cdr3_nt: TGTGCCTGGAGTCTACAGGGGTTTGAGCCCCAGCATTTT
cdr3_aa: CAWSLQGFEPQHF

clone_size: -
j_call: TRBJ2-1
v_call: TRBV3-1/TRBV3-2
d_call: -
cdr3_nt: TGTGCCAGCAGCCCGACTCGACAGCGGGAGCAGTTCTTC
cdr3_aa: CASSPTRQREQFF

clone_size: -
j_call: TRBJ2-3
v_call: TRBV6-1
d_call: TRBD2
cdr3_nt: TGTGCCAGCAGTGACGGGGGGTACGGATATACGCAGTATTTT
cdr3_aa: CASSDGGYGYTQYF

clone_size: -
j_call: TRBJ2-7
v_call: TRBV10-3
d_call: -
cdr3_nt: TGTGCCATCAGTGAGTCAAAATTCGGGGGGCGAGGTCTTAACGAGCAGTACTTC
cdr3_aa: CAISESKFGGRGLNEQYF

clone_size: once
j_call: TRBJ2-7
v_call: TRBV7-9
d_call: TRBD1
cdr3_nt: TGTGCCAGCAGCTTAGATGGGACAGCCTACGAGCAGTACTTC
cdr3_aa: CASSLDGTAYEQYF

clone_size: -
j_call: TRBJ2-2
v_call: TRBV10-3
d_call: TRBD1
cdr3_nt: TGTGCCATCAGTTCCGAACAGGGGGCCACCGGGGAGCTGTTTTTT
cdr3_aa: CAISSEQGATGELFF

clone_size: -
j_call: TRBJ2-5
v_call: TRBV7-2
d_call: -
cdr3_nt: TGTGCCAGCAGCCCCCAGTGGGGCCCCTCCCAAGAGACCCAGTACTTC
cdr3_aa: CASSPQWGPSQETQYF

clone_size: -
j_call: TRBJ2-7
v_call: TRBV5-1
d_call: TRBD1
cdr3_nt: TGCGCCAGCAGCCCGACGACAGGGGTTAGGTACGAGCAGTACTTC
cdr3_aa: CASSPTTGVRYEQYF

clone_size: -
j_call: TRBJ2-3
v_call: TRBV5-1
d_call: -
cdr3_nt: TGCGCCAGCAGCCCCCCGGGGGCAGATACGCAGTATTTT
cdr3_aa: CASSPPGADTQYF

clone_size: -
j_call: TRBJ1-2
v_call: TRBV19
d_call: TRBD1
cdr3_nt: TGTGCCAGTAGTACCAGGGGGAATGGCTACACCTTC
cdr3_aa: CASSTRGNGYTF

clone_size: -
j_call: TRBJ2-7
v_call: TRBV5-4
d_call: TRBD1
cdr3_nt: TGTGCCAGCACACCCTCGGGGACAGGGGGCTACGAGCAGTACTTC
cdr3_aa: CASTPSGTGGYEQYF

clone_size: -
j_call: TRBJ1-4
v_call: TRBV7-7
d_call: -
cdr3_nt: TGTGCTAGCAGTCCCCAGGGTGGGGCTAATGAAAAACTGTTTTTT
cdr3_aa: CASSPQGGANEKLFF

clone_size: -
j_call: TRBJ2-7
v_call: TRBV3-1/TRBV3-2
d_call: -
cdr3_nt: TGTGCCAGCAGCGCGGCTAGCCGGGTGCACGAGCAGTACTTC
cdr3_aa: CASSAASRVHEQYF

clone_size: once
j_call: TRBJ1-2
v_call: TRBV6-2/TRBV6-3
d_call: TRBD1
cdr3_nt: TGTGCCAGCAGTGAGGGACAGAACTATGGCTACACCTTC
cdr3_aa: CASSEGQNYGYTF

clone_size: -
j_call: TRBJ1-1
v_call: TRBV27
d_call: TRBD1
cdr3_nt: TGTGCCAGCAGTTTATTCTCGGACAGGGAAGGAGGGAACACTGAAGCTTTCTTT
cdr3_aa: CASSLFSDREGGNTEAFF

clone_size: -
j_call: TRBJ2-7
v_call: TRBV10-3
d_call: -
cdr3_nt: TGTGCCATCAGTGAGTGGACAGACGGTGGGGAGCAGTACTTC
cdr3_aa: CAISEWTDGGEQYF

clone_size: -
j_call: TRBJ1-2
v_call: TRBV3-1/TRBV3-2
d_call: TRBD1
cdr3_nt: TGTGCCAGCAGCCAAGAGAGGGACAGGGCTAACTATGGCTACACCTTC
cdr3_aa: CASSQERDRANYGYTF

clone_size: once
j_call: TRBJ2-2
v_call: TRBV24-1
d_call: -
cdr3_nt: TGTGCCACCAGGTCCCCGAACACCGGGGAGCTGTTTTTT
cdr3_aa: CATRSPNTGELFF

clone_size: -
j_call: TRBJ2-1
v_call: TRBV4-2
d_call: TRBD2
cdr3_nt: TGTGCCAGCAGCCAAGATGCAGGACTAGCGGGACCTAGCTCCTACAATGAGCAGTTCTTC
cdr3_aa: CASSQDAGLAGPSSYNEQFF

clone_size: -
j_call: TRBJ1-1
v_call: TRBV21-1
d_call: -
cdr3_nt: TGTGCCAGCAGCAAAGAGGAGGGGATAGGTTTAAGGACTGAAGCTTTCTTT
cdr3_aa: CASSKEEGIGLRTEAFF

clone_size: -
j_call: TRBJ1-2
v_call: TRBV11-2
d_call: -
cdr3_nt: TGTGCCAGCAGCCCAAGGGGGGCAGGGGTCTATGGCTACACCTTC
cdr3_aa: CASSPRGAGVYGYTF

clone_size: -
j_call: TRBJ1-6
v_call: TRBV28
d_call: -
cdr3_nt: TGTGCCAGCAGTTTACAGTTGTATCCCCCTGCTTCCCTCCACTTT
cdr3_aa: CASSLQLYPPASLHF